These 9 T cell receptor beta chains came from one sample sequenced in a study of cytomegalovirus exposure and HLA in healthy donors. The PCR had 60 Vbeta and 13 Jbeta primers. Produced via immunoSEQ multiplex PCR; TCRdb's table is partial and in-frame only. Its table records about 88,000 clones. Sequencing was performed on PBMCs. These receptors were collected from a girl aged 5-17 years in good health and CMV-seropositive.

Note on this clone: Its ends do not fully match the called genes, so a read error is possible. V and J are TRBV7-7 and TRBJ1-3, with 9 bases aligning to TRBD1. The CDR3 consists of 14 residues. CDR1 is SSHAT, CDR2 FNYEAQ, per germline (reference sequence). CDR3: CASSPGTGRNTIYF. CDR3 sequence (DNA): TGTGCTAGCAGCCCCGGGACAGGGCGTAACACCATATATTTT.

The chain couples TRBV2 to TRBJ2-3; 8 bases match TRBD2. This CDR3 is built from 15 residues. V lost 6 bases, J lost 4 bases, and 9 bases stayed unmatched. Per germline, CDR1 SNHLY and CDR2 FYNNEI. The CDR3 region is CASRGLASFADTQYF. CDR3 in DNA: TGTGCCAGCAGAGGACTAGCTTCTTTTGCAGATACGCAGTATTTT.

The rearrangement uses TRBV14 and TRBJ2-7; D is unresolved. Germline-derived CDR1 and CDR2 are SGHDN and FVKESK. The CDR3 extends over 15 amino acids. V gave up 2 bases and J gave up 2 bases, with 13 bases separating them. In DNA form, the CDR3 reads TGTGCCAGCAGCCAATTCGACACCAGTGCCTACGAGCAGTACTTC. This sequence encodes CASSQFDTSAYEQYF.

CDR3 amino acids: CASSPGTAGYEQYF. The CDR3 DNA is TGCGCCAGCAGCCCCGGGACAGCAGGCTACGAGCAGTACTTC. The chain couples TRBV4-3 to TRBJ2-7; 7 bases agree with TRBD1. The CDR3 runs to 14 residues. From germline, CDR1 is LGHNA and CDR2 YSLEER. V was pared by 4 bases and J by 3 bases, with 6 bases of the junction left unmatched.

As DNA, the CDR3 is TGTGCCAGCAGTCTCCGCACCGGGACAGGGGATGAGCAGTTCTTC. Protein product: CASSLRTGTGDEQFF. This sequence joins TRBV28 and TRBJ2-1; 10 bases fit TRBD1. CDR1 MDHEN and CDR2 SYDVKM come from the germline V gene. The CDR3 is 15 amino acids. The V segment lost 5 bases and the J segment 8 bases; nucleotides outside the gene matches: 9.

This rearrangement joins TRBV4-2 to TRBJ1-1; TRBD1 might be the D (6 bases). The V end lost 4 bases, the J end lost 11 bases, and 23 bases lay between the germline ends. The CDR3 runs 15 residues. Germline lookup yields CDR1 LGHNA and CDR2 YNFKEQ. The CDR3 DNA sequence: TGTGCCAGCAGCCCCTCCCGGGGGGGCGCTTTCTTGGCTTTCTTT. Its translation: CASSPSRGGAFLAFF.

CDR3 sequence reads: CASGLGTLYEQYV. The DNA for the CDR3 is TGTGCCAGTGGTCTAGGGACACTTTACGAGCAGTACGTC. The V and J genes are TRBV2 and TRBJ2-7, with D perhaps TRBD1 (6 bases). The CDR3 consists of 13 residues. The V and J ends lost 9 bases and 4 bases respectively, with 16 bases between them. Germline V gene sequence: CDR1 SNHLY, CDR2 FYNNEI.

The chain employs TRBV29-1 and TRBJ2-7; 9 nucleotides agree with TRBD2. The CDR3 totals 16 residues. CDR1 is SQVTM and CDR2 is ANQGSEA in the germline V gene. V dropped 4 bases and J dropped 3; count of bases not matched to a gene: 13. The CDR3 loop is CSVAGSGGSNIYEQYF. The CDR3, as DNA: TGCAGCGTTGCGGGTAGCGGGGGTTCCAATATCTACGAGCAGTACTTC.

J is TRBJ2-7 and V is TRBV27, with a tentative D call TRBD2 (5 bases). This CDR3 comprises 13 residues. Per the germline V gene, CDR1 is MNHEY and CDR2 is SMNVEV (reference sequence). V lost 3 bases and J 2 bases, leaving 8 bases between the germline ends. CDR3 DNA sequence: TGTGCCAGCAGTTTGACGGGAACCTACGAGCAGTACTTC. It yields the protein CASSLTGTYEQYF.